The 27 T cell receptor beta chains below were found in one sample sequenced in a study of blood T cells in healthy people across ages. Primers used in a second PCR of roughly 6 to 11 cycles were a sample-barcoded 5' primer and a J-beta primer mix. TCRdb independently ran MiXCR on the 5' RACE reads; one entry per CDR3 protein. The table records around 1,500,000 distinct CDR3 sequences, 40% to 50% of them present only once. Sequencing was carried out using blood. The receptors here all came from a woman between 18 and 30 years old in good health.

The chain carries TRBV20-1 and TRBJ1-4; 11 bases agree with TRBD1. Germline CDR1 is DFQATT and CDR2 is SNEGSKA (reference sequence). The CDR3 is 16 amino acids. Trimming took 3 bases from V and 7 from J; bases not matched to a gene: 10. In DNA form, the CDR3 reads TGCAGTGCTAGCGAGATATCCGGGACAGGGGGTGAAAAACTGTTTTTT. Translating it yields CSASEISGTGGEKLFF.

This clonotype turned up a few times. The J gene is TRBJ2-5, the V gene TRBV2; D is unresolved. CDR1 and CDR2 from the germline V gene are SNHLY and FYNNEI. The CDR3 has 12 amino acids. V lost 8 bases and J 2 bases, leaving 9 bases between the germline ends. As DNA, the CDR3 is TGTGCCAGCGGAGTTTCGCAAGAGACCCAGTACTTC. Amino acid sequence: CASGVSQETQYF.

The V call is TRBV4-1, the J call TRBJ1-1; no clear D. Germline CDR1 is MGHRA and CDR2 is YSYEKL. The CDR3 spans 15 residues. The V gene lost 0 bases and the J gene lost 2 bases, with 10 bases spanning the gap. The CDR3, as DNA: TGCGCCAGCAGCCAAGATGGAGCCGTAAACACTGAAGCTTTCTTT. Its translation: CASSQDGAVNTEAFF.

A few counts support this clonotype. V usage is TRBV20-1 and J usage is TRBJ2-5, with TRBD2 identical over 8 bases. The J call could be wrong; TRBJ2-7 is a better fit for the DNA end. Per the germline V gene, CDR1 is DFQATT and CDR2 is SNEGSKA (reference sequence). The CDR3 loop spans 13 amino acids. The CDR3 is CSASGTSRYEQYF. Written as DNA, the CDR3 is TGCAGTGCGTCCGGGACTAGTAGATACGAGCAGTACTTC.

The rearrangement links TRBV9 to TRBJ2-7; 7 bases match TRBD1. The DNA end lines up better with TRBJ2-4; the J call may be wrong. The germline V gene encodes CDR1 SGDLS and CDR2 YYNGEE. This CDR3 comprises 15 residues. The CDR3 sequence is CASSPTGAAGGIQYF. Written as DNA, the CDR3 is TGTGCCAGCAGCCCTACTGGGGCCGCAGGGGGCATTCAGTACTTC.

This rearrangement joins TRBV6-6 to TRBJ2-7; 7 bases are a match to TRBD1. Germline V gene sequence: CDR1 MNHNY, CDR2 SVGAGI (reference sequence). The CDR3 is 16 residues long. After removal of 6 bases from V and 2 bases from J, the junction contained 13 bases not matched to a gene. The CDR3 region is CASSKLRGGEAYEQYF. DNA of the CDR3: TGTGCCAGCAGCAAACTCCGAGGGGGCGAAGCCTACGAGCAGTACTTC.

This rearrangement joins TRBV4-1 to TRBJ2-1; 8 bases match TRBD2. The germline CDR1 and CDR2 sequences are MGHRA and YSYEKL. V dropped 0 bases and J dropped 0; count of bases not matched to a gene: 16. The CDR3 extends over 21 amino acids. This CDR3 reads CASSQDVEVLAATSSYNEQFF. CDR3 DNA: TGCGCCAGCAGCCAAGACGTGGAGGTACTAGCGGCTACCAGCTCCTACAATGAGCAGTTCTTC.

This rearrangement joins TRBV11-3 to TRBJ2-5; D remains ambiguous. The V and J ends lost 0 bases and 11 bases respectively, with 16 bases between them. Germline assignment: CDR1 SGHNT and CDR2 YENEEA. This CDR3 spans 14 amino acids. The CDR3 is CASSLDFAVNEQYF. CDR3 DNA: TGTGCCAGCAGCTTAGATTTCGCAGTCAATGAGCAGTACTTC.

This chain joins TRBV6-2 or TRBV6-3 and TRBJ2-7; 8 positions match TRBD1. CDR1 and CDR2 (germline): MNHEY, SVGEGT. The V segment lost 10 bases and the J segment 2 bases; nucleotides outside the gene matches: 10. This CDR3 spans 14 amino acids. The CDR3 DNA is TGTGCCACGGACACGGGGACAGGTCCCTACGAGCAGTACTTC. Translating gives CATDTGTGPYEQYF.

The gene calls are TRBV7-9 and TRBJ2-5; D is unresolved. Germline lookup yields CDR1 SEHNR and CDR2 FQNEAQ (reference sequence). V was cut by 1 base and J by 1 base, with 7 bases left in between. CDR3 size: 14 residues. CDR3 in amino acids: CASSLGAVQETQYF. CDR3 nucleotide sequence: TGTGCCAGCAGCTTAGGGGCAGTCCAAGAGACCCAGTACTTC.

This clonotype was observed a handful of times. The chain employs TRBV5-5 and TRBJ1-5; D is undetermined. CDR3 length: 17 amino acids. CDR1 is SGHKS and CDR2 is YYEKEE in the germline V gene (reference sequence). The V end was cut by 4 bases, the J end by 4 bases, with 21 bases between. The CDR3 sequence: CASSLHHPTSSNQPQHF. As DNA, the CDR3 is TGTGCCAGCAGCCTCCACCACCCGACATCCTCGAATCAGCCCCAGCATTTT.

The gene calls are TRBV7-9 and TRBJ2-1; D might be TRBD2 (6 bases). The J call may be mistaken, given a closer DNA end match to TRBJ2-7. This CDR3 spans 16 amino acids. Germline CDR1 and CDR2: SEHNR and FQNEAQ (reference sequence). The CDR3 DNA sequence: TGTGCCAGCAGCGATTGGAGGGAAACAACCTACAATGAGCAGTACTTC. Translating it yields CASSDWRETTYNEQYF.

The chain is built from TRBV6-4 and TRBJ2-1; weak D call: TRBD1 (5 bases). The CDR3 loop spans 13 amino acids. Trimming removed 2 bases at V and 10 bases at J, with 12 bases between. Germline assignment: CDR1 MRHNA and CDR2 SNTAGT. The CDR3 DNA reads TGTGCCAGCAGTGACCACATAGCAGGGGAGCAGTTCTTC. As protein: CASSDHIAGEQFF.

V and J are TRBV3-1 and TRBJ2-5; D might be TRBD1 (5 bases). The J call is in doubt because the DNA end fits TRBJ2-7 better. The CDR3 has 14 amino acids. CDR1 is LGHDT, CDR2 YNNKEL, per germline (reference sequence). CDR3 sequence (DNA): TGTGCCAGCAGCCAGTATCCAGGGTCTAACGAGCAGTACTTC. This encodes CASSQYPGSNEQYF.

The chain carries TRBV20-1 and TRBJ2-3; D is perhaps TRBD1 (6 bases). This CDR3 has 13 amino acids. Germline loops: CDR1 DFQATT, CDR2 SNEGSKA (reference sequence). Deletions cut 5 bases from V and 6 bases from J, with 15 bases between. CDR3: CSAQPGGWDTQYF. CDR3 DNA sequence: TGCAGTGCTCAGCCTGGGGGCTGGGATACGCAGTATTTT.

Only a few counts were recorded for this clonotype. A much larger clone lies a single base off, so this may be a read error. The V and J genes are TRBV7-8 and TRBJ2-7; the match to TRBD2 covers 8 bases. This CDR3 is 13 amino acids long. Germline V gene sequence: CDR1 SGHVS, CDR2 FQNEAQ. The CDR3 reads CASSERESCEQYF. For the CDR3, the DNA is TGTGCCAGCAGCGAGCGGGAGTCCTGCGAGCAGTACTTC.

The chain links TRBV30 to TRBJ2-5; D gene unclear. The end of the DNA aligns better with TRBJ2-7, so the J call may be wrong. The CDR3 covers 12 residues. Germline V gives CDR1 GTSNPN, CDR2 SVGIG (reference sequence). The CDR3 region is CAWSVGIYEQYF. Written as DNA, the CDR3 is TGTGCCTGGAGTGTAGGGATCTACGAGCAGTACTTC.

This rearrangement joins TRBV18 to TRBJ1-1, with D possibly matching TRBD1 (5 bases). The CDR3 sequence is 16 residues long. The germline gives CDR1 KGHSH, CDR2 LQKENI. Trimming removed 3 bases at V and 7 bases at J, with 21 bases between. The CDR3 loop reads CASSPLGPGIQNEAFF. The CDR3 DNA follows: TGTGCCAGCTCACCGCTGGGGCCAGGAATACAGAATGAAGCTTTCTTT.

The chain couples TRBV20-1 to TRBJ2-1; no reliable D call. The germline gives CDR1 DFQATT, CDR2 SNEGSKA (reference sequence). V was pared by 1 base and J by 3 bases, with 7 bases between. The CDR3 is made up of 13 amino acids. CDR3 coding DNA: TGCAGTGCTAGAGGCTCTTACTACAATGAGCAGTTCTTC. Amino acid sequence: CSARGSYYNEQFF.

The chain combines TRBV10-2 with TRBJ2-2; 7 bases agree with TRBD1. The germline V gene encodes CDR1 WSHSY and CDR2 SAAADI. The CDR3 is made up of 13 amino acids. The V segment lost 7 bases and the J segment 7 bases; nucleotides outside the gene matches: 6. Here the CDR3 DNA reads TGCGCCAGCAACGGACAGGTCGTCGGGGAGCTGTTTTTT. This gives the protein CASNGQVVGELFF.

The V gene is TRBV13, the J gene TRBJ2-3; maybe TRBD2 (5 bases). This CDR3 is 15 amino acids long. Germline CDR1 PRHDT, CDR2 FYEKMQ (reference sequence). Trimming cost V 3 bases and J 0 bases, with 10 bases left between them. In nucleotides, the CDR3 is TGTGCCAGCAGCTTGTGGACTTACAGCACAGATACGCAGTATTTT. It encodes CASSLWTYSTDTQYF.

This clonotype came up a few times. The rearrangement uses TRBV11-2 and TRBJ1-1; D is uncertain. This CDR3 has 14 amino acids. The germline V gene has CDR1 SGHAT and CDR2 FQNNGV. Trimming cost V 5 bases and J 1 base, with 11 bases left between them. DNA of the CDR3: TGTGCCAGCAGCCGAATCTTGGGGAACACTGAAGCTTTCTTT. It specifies CASSRILGNTEAFF.

Note on this clonotype: A junction boundary mismatches the germline segment, possibly from a read error. The CDR3 DNA reads TGTGCCATCAGCCCCCCGACTAGCGGGAGAGGGTCCTCCGAGCAGTACTTC. Translating it yields CAISPPTSGRGSSEQYF. The rearrangement joins TRBV10-3 to TRBJ2-7; the match to TRBD2 covers 12 bases. Germline V gives CDR1 ENHRY, CDR2 SYGVKD. This CDR3 has 17 amino acids.

The chain carries TRBV24-1 and TRBJ2-3; D perhaps matches TRBD2 (6 bases). CDR1 is KGHDR, CDR2 SFDVKD, per germline. The V and J ends lost 1 base and 9 bases respectively, with 7 bases between them. The CDR3 length is 12 residues. In DNA, the CDR3 is TGTGCCACCAGTGATTTTGGGAGGACGCAGTATTTT. The encoded protein is CATSDFGRTQYF.

This clonotype was found a few times. This chain connects TRBV7-2 to TRBJ2-5, with 9 nucleotides matching TRBD2. V dropped 4 bases and J dropped 5; count of bases not matched to a gene: 5. This CDR3 contains 14 residues. Germline assignment: CDR1 SGHTA and CDR2 FQGNSA. The CDR3 DNA sequence: TGTGCCAGCAGCTCGGTAGCGGGAGCGGAGACCCAGTACTTC. Its protein product is CASSSVAGAETQYF.

This clonotype has a single count. CDR3 loop: CSANQGAGAFF. CDR3 DNA sequence: TGCAGTGCCAACCAGGGGGCTGGGGCTTTCTTT. The V and J genes are TRBV20-1 and TRBJ1-1; 8 bases align to TRBD1. The CDR3 runs 11 residues. CDR1 is DFQATT, CDR2 SNEGSKA, per germline (reference sequence). With V trimmed by 6 bases and J by 11 bases, 8 bases remained unmatched.

The V and J genes are TRBV25-1 and TRBJ1-1, with 7 bases matching TRBD1. The CDR3 loop spans 15 amino acids. V gave up 2 bases and J gave up 6 bases; unmatched junction bases: 9. CDR1 and CDR2 (germline): MGHDK, SYGVNS. DNA for the CDR3: TGTGCCAGCAGTGAACGGGCGGCAGGGGGGTCTGAAGCTTTCTTT. Protein product: CASSERAAGGSEAFF.